This TCR beta chain was captured by sequencing in a study of cytomegalovirus exposure and HLA in healthy donors. Deletions cut 5 bases from V and 2 bases from J, with 13 bases between. The CDR3 is 14 amino acids. The germline V gene has CDR1 MNHEY and CDR2 SMNVEV (reference sequence). This clone was observed a single time. No antigen is known for it. Assay: immunoSEQ multiplex PCR; the TCRdb copy retains only in-frame clones and omits some. The table lists about 240,000 clones, 70% to 90% of them singletons, with around 1.3% in the top ten. The approximately 120-subject validation cohort, separate from the approximately 630-subject first cohort, included the donors. Findings of the study overall: The majority of TCR sequences were rare, yet some public TCRs appeared in many donors. Cytomegalovirus status was reportedly diagnosed by the classifier with high sensitivity and specificity. Testing in vitro showed a few CMV-associated chains specific for CMV antigens.

The sequenced sample was PBMCs. The rearrangement joins TRBV27 to TRBJ2-7; weak D call: TRBD1 (6 bases). The receptor's source is a woman aged 30 to 39 in good health and CMV-seropositive. The CDR3 DNA reads as TGTGCCAGCAGTCGTGACCGGGACACCTACGAGCAGTACTTC. This gives the protein CASSRDRDTYEQYF.